This TCR beta chain was sequenced for a study of blood T cell repertoires in COVID-19 (dated by TCRdb to 2018 to 2020). Concerning the study at large: For ImmuneRACE Cohort 3, a participant was defined as recovered based on two consecutive negative NP/OP PCR tests, clearance by a healthcare professional, or resolution of symptoms. Samples covering the acute and convalescent phases of COVID-19 were provided by collaborators in the United States, Italy and Spain. The material from the prospective study consisted of cDNA or gDNA derived from T cells, B-cell-depleted T cells, or PBMCs. The dataset comprised deeply sampled blood TCRbeta repertoires from subjects exposed to, actively infected with, or recovered from COVID-19. The repertoires were made available in a free public database intended to serve as a resource for research on the immune response to SARS-CoV-2. The samples were drawn from the first 160 participants of the ongoing ImmuneRACE study and from roughly 1,300 subjects provided by 6 global collaborators. Sample metadata almost always included a de-identified subject ID, COVID-19 status, age in years and sex. Where HLA class I and class II types were available, the types were taken from metadata supplied by the sample provider, not from assay-based typing. Overall study results and their limits: How much clinical and demographic metadata was included differed by source and by participant, and the metadata was provided uncurated.

Participants in the prospective study were enrolled through a virtual design, were aged roughly 18 to 90 years, and lived in about 25 United States geographic areas. In the prospective study, cohorts were assigned on the basis of participant-reported clinical history obtained from a screening survey and a study questionnaire. In the prospective study, whole blood, serum and a nasopharyngeal or oropharyngeal swab were collected from each participant by mobile phlebotomists. Participants in the prospective study had the option to provide additional blood draws and questionnaires over a roughly two-month period. Before DNA extraction, prospective study blood samples were shipped either frozen or at room temperature. The CDR3 goes from the cysteine to the phenylalanine over 14 residues. Only the CDR3 DNA stays, 42 bases, in frame from base 1. Trimming at the junction amounts to 1 base on V and 3 bases on J, and the germline ends lie 10 bases apart. CDR1 and CDR2 were assigned from the germline V gene (reference sequence) as LGHDT and YNNKEL.

The immunoSEQ Assay, a bias-controlled multiplex PCR, was used to amplify TCRbeta CDR3 regions from genomic DNA. Turning to the authors' computational methods: The number of nucleated cells in each sample was estimated by amplification of reference gene primers within the assay. Sequence reads were collapsed and filtered to measure the absolute abundance of every unique TCRbeta CDR3 rearrangement. For each sample, productive Simpson clonality was calculated as the square root of Simpson's diversity index over productive rearrangements. TCRdb holds this immuneACCESS table with in-frame rearrangements only. Some clones are missing; in checked studies, unresolved V genes explain under half, and the rest has no known cause. Clonal size and the V and J genes are those of that table, whereas D and trimming came from the DNA. The sample has approximately 360,000 clones on record, around 87% of them singletons. The ten most abundant clones make up less than 2.5% of the sample.

With respect to this clone: What antigen it recognizes has not been identified. Base qualities are not recorded, but no much larger clone differs from it by a single base.

The receptor chain draws on TRBV3-1 (or the pseudogene TRBV3-2) and TRBJ2-7; the D segment cannot be called with confidence. The TCR sequence derives from a man in his forties or fifties in a cohort exposed to, infected with or recovered from COVID-19 (not recorded which). Material: PBMCs or T cells enriched from blood (not recorded which). The DNA is TGTGCCAGCAGCCAAGGCAGGTCAGGCTACGAGCAGTACTTC. Its translation reads: CASSQGRSGYEQYF.